The present T cell receptor beta chain was sequenced within a study of identical twins. Study-wide results and caveats: There was more out-of-frame TCR alpha sharing in monozygotic twins than models estimated. Fewer insertions characterized abundant cord blood beta clonotypes, whereas memory repertoires showed none.

The CDR3 spans 14 residues. Germline loops: CDR1 MNHEY, CDR2 SVGAGI. V gave up 0 bases and J gave up 2 bases, with 5 bases separating them. Only a few counts were recorded for this clonotype. What it binds is not known. TCRdb processed the 5' RACE reads anew with MiXCR; each CDR3 protein has one entry. Of 1,800,000 or so distinct CDR3 sequences detected, about 32% appear once; the ten largest clones hold under 0.35%. The source material was cord blood. The clonotype comes from a newborn girl in good health. The V gene is TRBV6-5, the J gene TRBJ2-1; tentative D call: TRBD2 (5 bases). The CDR3 spells CASSYSGTYNEQFF. CDR3 sequence (DNA): TGTGCCAGCAGTTACTCCGGGACCTACAATGAGCAGTTCTTC.